The clone carrying this T cell receptor (beta chain) occurred many times. Its antigen is unknown. These data are taken from a study of T cells after yellow fever vaccination. Study in general: Each low-cell-number fraction was prepared by means of SMART-Seq v4 Ultra Low Input. The study's findings and limits: The secondary response was weaker, and its peak arrived faster, on day 5 versus 15.

TCRdb re-derived calls from the 5' RACE reads in MiXCR, one entry per CDR3 protein. Of just over 300,000 distinct CDR3 sequences in the sample, around 4% were seen once. This CDR3 spans 15 amino acids. V lost 3 bases, J lost 7 bases, and 6 bases stayed unmatched. CDR1 and CDR2 from the germline V gene are MGHRA and YSYEKL. This TCR came from a man between 18 and 35 years old who received the YFV17D yellow fever vaccine. The sample in question was PBMCs, obtained on the day of the yellow fever booster vaccination. The chain has TRBV4-1 and TRBJ1-6, with 7 bases lining up with TRBD1. CDR3 bases: TGCGCCAGCAGCCAGCTTGGGACAGTAAATTCACCCCTCCACTTT. Its translation: CASSQLGTVNSPLHF.